Listed here are 6 T cell receptor beta chains from one sample, sequenced in a study of shared clonotypes between healthy human individuals. Naive CD8 cells were CD45RO-negative, positively selected for CCR7, excluding terminally differentiated effector memory CD45RA+ cells. Here immunoSEQ multiplex PCR was the method, and the copy in TCRdb shows in-frame clones only, minus some. The sample lists around 1.9 million clones, 85% to 95% occurring once. The sequencing input was naive CD8+ T cells from PBMCs. The receptors were sampled from a young man in good health. Some clones in this sample may be carry-over from other donors' samples.

The chain links TRBV9 to TRBJ2-5; TRBD1 matches 8 bases. CDR1 SGDLS and CDR2 YYNGEE come from the germline V gene. The V and J ends lost 4 bases and 2 bases, in that order; junction bases with no gene match: 13. This CDR3 region has 17 residues. The CDR3 DNA is TGTGCCAGCAGCACCCACGACAGGGGCCGGGATCAAGAGACCCAGTACTTC. Protein sequence: CASSTHDRGRDQETQYF.

This chain links TRBV28 with TRBJ1-5, with D unresolved. The germline V gene has CDR1 MDHEN and CDR2 SYDVKM. V was trimmed by 6 bases and J by 7 bases, leaving 13 bases between them. The CDR3 consists of 13 residues. The DNA for the CDR3 is TGTGCCAGCAGCGGCTTGGTGGGGCAGCCCCAGCATTTT. Amino acids: CASSGLVGQPQHF.

This sequence joins TRBV19 and TRBJ2-7; D gene unclear. V was clipped by 3 bases and J by 2 bases, with 14 bases between them. There are 15 residues in the CDR3. Germline V gene sequence: CDR1 LNHDA, CDR2 SQIVND (reference sequence). Written as DNA, the CDR3 is TGTGCCAGTAGTATTGGGCAGACCCGTACCTACGAGCAGTACTTC. Translation gives CASSIGQTRTYEQYF.

This chain joins TRBV28 and TRBJ1-5; D is uncertain. Germline V gene lookup returns CDR1 MDHEN and CDR2 SYDVKM. Trimming cost V 7 bases and J 0 bases, with 13 bases left between them. The CDR3 is made up of 15 amino acids. This CDR3 reads CASTLSEFSNQPQHF. The DNA for the CDR3 is TGTGCCAGCACCCTAAGTGAGTTTAGCAATCAGCCCCAGCATTTT.

The rearrangement joins TRBV19 to TRBJ1-2; perhaps TRBD1 as D (6 bases). Looked up from germline, CDR1 is LNHDA and CDR2 is SQIVND (reference sequence). The CDR3 sequence is 15 residues long. The V and J ends lost 3 bases and 4 bases respectively, with 15 bases between them. The CDR3 here is CASSIGLGGGYGYTF. The CDR3 DNA reads TGTGCCAGTAGTATCGGTCTCGGGGGCGGCTATGGCTACACCTTC. Based on the CDR3 plus reference TRBV19 and TRBJ1-2, the full variable domain is DGGITQSPKYLFRKEGQNVTLSCEQNLNHDAMYWYRQDPGQGLRLIYYSQIVNDFQKGDIAEGYSVSREKKESFPLTVTSAQKNPTAFYLCASSIGLGGGYGYTFGSGTRLTVV.

The chain is built from TRBV7-6 and TRBJ1-1; D might be TRBD1 (5 bases). The V end was cut by 5 bases, the J end by 4 bases, with 11 bases between. Germline-derived CDR1 and CDR2 are SGHVS and FNYEAQ. The CDR3 is 13 residues long. The DNA for the CDR3 is TGTGCCAGCAGCCCCCGTGGGGGCACTGAAGCTTTCTTT. This gives the protein CASSPRGGTEAFF. Variable domain in full (rest from reference TRBV7-6 and TRBJ1-1): GAGVSQSPRYKVTKRGQDVALRCDPISGHVSLYWYRQALGQGPEFLTYFNYEAQQDKSGLPNDRFSAERPEGSISTLTIQRTEQRDSAMYRCASSPRGGTEAFFGQGTRLTVV.